The rows below give T cell receptor beta chains drawn from one sample of a study of cytomegalovirus exposure and HLA in healthy donors. Produced via immunoSEQ multiplex PCR; TCRdb's table is partial and in-frame only. The sample includes approximately 170,000 clones, more than 65% seen only once; the top ten take approximately 1.6%. Sequencing input: PBMCs. The receptors here all came from a male donor in good health and CMV-seronegative. Both conserved end residues are part of each CDR3. The D gene is left open where the match is weak. The listing skips clone size in some rows; elsewhere it reads once, few, many or a size class.

once | TRBJ2-7 | TRBV14 | . | CASSQVSQGFYEQYF | TGTGCCAGCAGCCAAGTTTCGCAGGGTTTCTACGAGCAGTACTTC
. | TRBJ2-2 | TRBV27 | TRBD1 | CASSLWGLDRGTGELFF | TGTGCCAGCAGTTTATGGGGATTAGACAGGGGCACCGGGGAGCTGTTTTTT
. | TRBJ2-1 | TRBV2 | . | CASSKTEKNEQFF | TGTGCCAGCAGCAAGACTGAAAAAAATGAGCAGTTCTTC
. | TRBJ2-3 | TRBV28 | . | CASTLATDTQYF | TGTGCCAGCACACTCGCTACAGATACGCAGTATTTT
. | TRBJ2-5 | TRBV10-3 | TRBD2 | CAILDSGVETQYF | TGTGCCATCCTTGATAGCGGGGTTGAGACCCAGTACTTC
. | TRBJ2-7 | TRBV10-1 | TRBD2 | CASSESRTSGYEQYF | TGCGCCAGCAGTGAGTCAAGGACTAGCGGTTACGAGCAGTACTTC
. | TRBJ2-7 | TRBV5-1 | . | CASSLAAGSSYEQYF | TGCGCCAGCAGCTTGGCGGCAGGTTCATCCTACGAGCAGTACTTC
. | TRBJ2-7 | TRBV11-2 | . | CASSLTPTPEQYF | TGTGCCAGCAGCTTAACCCCCACACCGGAGCAGTACTTC
. | TRBJ1-1 | TRBV7-9 | TRBD1 | CASSLLSGQGTSTEAFF | TGTGCCAGCAGCTTATTAAGCGGACAGGGGACATCCACTGAAGCTTTCTTT
. | TRBJ1-1 | TRBV10-3 | . | CAISEDPTGDTEAFF | TGTGCCATCAGTGAGGACCCGACAGGAGACACTGAAGCTTTCTTT
. | TRBJ2-7 | TRBV14 | TRBD1 | CASSQGQYPSYEQYF | TGTGCCAGCAGCCAGGGACAGTACCCCTCCTACGAGCAGTACTTC
few | TRBJ2-2 | TRBV5-4 | TRBD1 | CASSLGGTGDTGELFF | TGTGCCAGCAGCTTGGGCGGGACAGGGGACACCGGGGAGCTGTTTTTT
. | TRBJ2-7 | TRBV27 | TRBD1 | CASRGTAGGEQYF | TGTGCCAGCAGGGGGACAGCTGGGGGCGAGCAGTACTTC
few | TRBJ1-6 | TRBV15 | . | CATSQAKGKSPLHF | TGTGCCACCAGCCAAGCCAAGGGGAAGTCACCCCTCCACTTT
few | TRBJ1-2 | TRBV29-1 | . | CSVSPDRAVYTF | TGCAGCGTTTCCCCTGACAGAGCCGTCTACACCTTC
. | TRBJ1-5 | TRBV10-3 | . | CAISESGGLGQPQHF | TGTGCCATCAGTGAGAGTGGGGGCCTAGGTCAGCCCCAGCATTTT
. | TRBJ2-5 | TRBV5-1 | . | CASSLGQGLGETQYF | TGCGCCAGCAGCTTGGGTCAGGGTCTAGGGGAGACCCAGTACTTC
. | TRBJ2-7 | TRBV6-5 | TRBD2 | CASTPAGGAQYF | TGTGCCAGCACTCCCGCCGGGGGGGCCCAGTACTTC
. | TRBJ2-7 | TRBV5-6 | . | CASSFSGPYEQYF | TGTGCCAGCAGCTTTAGCGGCCCCTACGAGCAGTACTTC
few | TRBJ2-7 | TRBV7-2 | TRBD2 | CASSSQLLAGISYEQYF | TGTGCCAGCAGCTCACAACTCCTAGCGGGGATCTCCTACGAGCAGTACTTC
. | TRBJ2-7 | TRBV13 | . | CASSTGLYEQYF | TGTGCCAGCAGCACCGGACTGTATGAGCAGTACTTC
once | TRBJ1-2 | TRBV19 | . | CASRNVGGVSHGYTF | TGTGCCAGTAGGAACGTCGGGGGGGTATCTCATGGCTACACCTTC
. | TRBJ1-2 | TRBV28 | TRBD1 | CASSLDRDRHRTNYGYTF | TGTGCCAGCAGTTTGGATCGGGACAGGCATAGAACTAACTATGGCTACACCTTC
. | TRBJ1-4 | TRBV4-3 | . | CASSQEVAGALGANEKLFF | TGCGCCAGCAGCCAAGAAGTAGCAGGGGCGCTGGGGGCTAATGAAAAACTGTTTTTT
. | TRBJ2-7 | TRBV13 | . | CASSYNYEQYF | TGTGCCAGCAGCTATAATTACGAGCAGTACTTC
. | TRBJ2-1 | TRBV7-6 | TRBD2 | CASSRAGSYNEQFF | TGTGCCAGCAGCCGAGCGGGATCCTACAATGAGCAGTTCTTC
. | TRBJ1-6 | TRBV5-4 | . | CASSEEGVGSPLHF | TGTGCCAGCAGCGAAGAGGGTGTAGGCTCACCCCTCCACTTT
. | TRBJ1-3 | TRBV6-5 | TRBD1 | CASSYSKGQGNTIYF | TGTGCCAGCAGTTACTCTAAGGGACAGGGAAACACCATATATTTT
. | TRBJ1-5 | TRBV7-2 | . | CASSLYPGRGQPQHF | TGTGCCAGCAGCTTGTATCCAGGGCGTGGGCAGCCCCAGCATTTT
. | TRBJ2-3 | TRBV5-1 | TRBD1 | CASSGGQGTSTDTQYF | TGCGCCAGCAGCGGGGGACAGGGGACAAGCACAGATACGCAGTATTTT
. | TRBJ2-7 | TRBV14 | . | CASSQGWSPYEQYF | TGTGCCAGCAGCCAAGGGTGGAGCCCCTACGAGCAGTACTTC